This TCR beta chain was recorded in a study of blood T cell repertoires in COVID-19. Across the study: From the United States, Italy and Spain came samples of acute and convalescent COVID-19. Sources were T cells, B-cell-depleted T cells, or PBMCs; the material itself was cDNA or gDNA.

Notes on this clone: A read error may account for a junction end that differs from germline.

Some clones are missing from TCRdb's copy, which holds only in-frame ones; the method was immunoSEQ multiplex PCR. The sample yields roughly 90,000 clones, approximately 79% seen once. The CDR3 is 9 residues long. Material: peripheral blood. The sequence was collected from an elderly woman with active or convalescent COVID-19. The chain links TRBV12-3 or TRBV12-4 to TRBJ1-1; maybe TRBD1 (5 bases). The CDR3 region is CASSLYRRF. CDR3 bases: TGTGCCAGCAGTTTATACAGGCGTTTT.